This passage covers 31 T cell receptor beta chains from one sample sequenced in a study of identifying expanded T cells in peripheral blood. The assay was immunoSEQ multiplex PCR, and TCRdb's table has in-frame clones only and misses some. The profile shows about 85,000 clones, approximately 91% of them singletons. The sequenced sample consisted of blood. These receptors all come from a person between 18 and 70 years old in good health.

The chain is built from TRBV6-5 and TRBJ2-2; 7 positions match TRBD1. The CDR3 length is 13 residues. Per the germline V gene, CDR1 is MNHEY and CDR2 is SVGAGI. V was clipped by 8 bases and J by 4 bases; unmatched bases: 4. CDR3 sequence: CASASGGTGELFF. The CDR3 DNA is TGTGCCAGCGCTTCAGGGGGCACCGGGGAGCTGTTTTTT.

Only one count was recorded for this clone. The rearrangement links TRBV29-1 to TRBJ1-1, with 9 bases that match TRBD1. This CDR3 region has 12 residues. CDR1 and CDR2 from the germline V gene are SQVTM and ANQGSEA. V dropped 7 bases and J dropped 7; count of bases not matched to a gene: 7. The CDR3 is CSGRTGDNEAFF. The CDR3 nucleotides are TGCAGCGGGAGGACAGGGGACAATGAAGCTTTCTTT. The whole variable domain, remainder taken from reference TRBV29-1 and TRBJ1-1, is SAVISQKPSRDICQRGTSLTIQCQVDSQVTMMFWYRQQPGQSLTLIATANQGSEATYESGFVIDKFPISRPNLTFSTLTVSNMSPEDSSIYLCSGRTGDNEAFFGQGTRLTVV.

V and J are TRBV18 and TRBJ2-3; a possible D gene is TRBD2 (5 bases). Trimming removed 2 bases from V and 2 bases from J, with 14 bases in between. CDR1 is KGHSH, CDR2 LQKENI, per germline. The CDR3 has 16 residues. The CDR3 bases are TGTGCCAGCTCACCAAAGGCTAGCCCATACACAGATACGCAGTATTTT. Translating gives CASSPKASPYTDTQYF.

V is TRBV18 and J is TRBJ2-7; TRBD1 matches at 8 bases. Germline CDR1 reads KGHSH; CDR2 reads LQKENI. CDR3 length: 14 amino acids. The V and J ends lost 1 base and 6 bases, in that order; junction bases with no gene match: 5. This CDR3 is CASSPLPTGVEQYF. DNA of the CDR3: TGTGCCAGCTCACCACTGCCGACAGGGGTCGAGCAGTACTTC.

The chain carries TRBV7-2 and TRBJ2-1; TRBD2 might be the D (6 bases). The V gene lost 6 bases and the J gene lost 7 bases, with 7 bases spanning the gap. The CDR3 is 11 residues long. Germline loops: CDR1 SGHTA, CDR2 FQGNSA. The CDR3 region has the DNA TGTGCCAGCAGGGGGAGGAATGAGCAGTTCTTC. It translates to CASRGRNEQFF.

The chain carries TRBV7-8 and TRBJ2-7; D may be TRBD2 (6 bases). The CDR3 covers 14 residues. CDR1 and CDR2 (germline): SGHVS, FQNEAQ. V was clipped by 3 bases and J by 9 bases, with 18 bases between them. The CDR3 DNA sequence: TGTGCCAGCAGCTTTCAGCAGGACTACGTCGGGCAGTACTTC. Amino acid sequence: CASSFQQDYVGQYF.

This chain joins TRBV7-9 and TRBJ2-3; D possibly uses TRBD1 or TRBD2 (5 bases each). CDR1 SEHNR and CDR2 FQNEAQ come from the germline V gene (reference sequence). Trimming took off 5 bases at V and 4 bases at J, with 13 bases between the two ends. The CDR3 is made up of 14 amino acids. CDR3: CASSLPGAPDTQYF. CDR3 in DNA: TGTGCCAGCAGCCTGCCCGGGGCCCCAGATACGCAGTATTTT.

In DNA form, the CDR3 reads TGTGCCAGCAGCTTAGGGCTAGCGGGAGAACGGGAGACCCAGTACTTC. Its translation is CASSLGLAGERETQYF. The V and J genes are TRBV11-2 and TRBJ2-5; TRBD2 matches 10 bases. The CDR3 totals 16 residues. Germline V CDR1 and CDR2: SGHAT, FQNNGV. The J segment lost 5 bases and the V segment lost 1 base, leaving 7 bases of the junction unmatched. Variable domain in full (rest from reference TRBV11-2 and TRBJ2-5): EAGVAQSPRYKIIEKRQSVAFWCNPISGHATLYWYQQILGQGPKLLIQFQNNGVVDDSQLPKDRFSAERLKGVDSTLKIQPAKLEDSAVYLCASSLGLAGERETQYFGPGTRLLVL.

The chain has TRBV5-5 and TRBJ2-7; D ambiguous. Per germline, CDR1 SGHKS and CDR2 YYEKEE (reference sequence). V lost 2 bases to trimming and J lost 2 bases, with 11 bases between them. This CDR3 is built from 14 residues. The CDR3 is CASSFSRATYEQYF. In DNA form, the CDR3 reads TGTGCCAGCAGCTTTAGCCGGGCCACCTACGAGCAGTACTTC. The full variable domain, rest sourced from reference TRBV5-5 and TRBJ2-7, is DAGVTQSPTHLIKTRGQQVTLRCSPISGHKSVSWYQQVLGQGPQFIFQYYEKEERGRGNFPDRFSARQFPNYSSELNVNALLLGDSALYLCASSFSRATYEQYFGPGTRLTVT.

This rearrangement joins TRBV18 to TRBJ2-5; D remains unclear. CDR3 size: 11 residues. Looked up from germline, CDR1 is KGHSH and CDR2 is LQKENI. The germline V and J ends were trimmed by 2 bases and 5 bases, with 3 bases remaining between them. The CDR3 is CASSPMETQYF. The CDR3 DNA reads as TGTGCCAGCTCACCAATGGAGACCCAGTACTTC.

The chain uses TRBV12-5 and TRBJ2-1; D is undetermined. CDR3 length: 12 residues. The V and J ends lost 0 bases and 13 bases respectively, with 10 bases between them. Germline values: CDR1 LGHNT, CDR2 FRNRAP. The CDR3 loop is CASGLVDGVQFF. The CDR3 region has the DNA TGTGCTAGTGGTTTGGTAGATGGGGTACAGTTCTTC.

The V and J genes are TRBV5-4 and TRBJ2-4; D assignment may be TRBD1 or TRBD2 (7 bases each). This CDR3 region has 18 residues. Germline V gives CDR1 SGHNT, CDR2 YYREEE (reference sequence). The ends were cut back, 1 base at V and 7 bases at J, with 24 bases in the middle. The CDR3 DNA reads TGTGCCAGCAGCTTGTGGCCCAGCGGGACGCCAGGGGGGAACATTCAGTACTTC. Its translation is CASSLWPSGTPGGNIQYF.

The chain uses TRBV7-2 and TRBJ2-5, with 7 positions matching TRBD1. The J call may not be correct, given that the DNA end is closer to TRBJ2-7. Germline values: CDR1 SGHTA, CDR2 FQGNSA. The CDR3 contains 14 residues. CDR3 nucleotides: TGTGCCAGCAGCCCGGACAGGACGTACTACGAGCAGTACTTC. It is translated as CASSPDRTYYEQYF.

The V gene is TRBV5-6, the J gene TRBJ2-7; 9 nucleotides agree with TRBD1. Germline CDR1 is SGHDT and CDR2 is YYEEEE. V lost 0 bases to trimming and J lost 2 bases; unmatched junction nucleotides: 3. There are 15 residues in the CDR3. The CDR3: CASSLGTGAAYEQYF. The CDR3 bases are TGTGCCAGCAGCTTGGGGACAGGGGCCGCCTACGAGCAGTACTTC.

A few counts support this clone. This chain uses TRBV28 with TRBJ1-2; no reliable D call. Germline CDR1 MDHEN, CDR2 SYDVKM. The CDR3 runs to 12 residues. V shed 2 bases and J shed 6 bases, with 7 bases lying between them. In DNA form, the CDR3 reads TGTGCCAGCAGTTTAGCGGGCCATGGCTACACCTTC. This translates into CASSLAGHGYTF.

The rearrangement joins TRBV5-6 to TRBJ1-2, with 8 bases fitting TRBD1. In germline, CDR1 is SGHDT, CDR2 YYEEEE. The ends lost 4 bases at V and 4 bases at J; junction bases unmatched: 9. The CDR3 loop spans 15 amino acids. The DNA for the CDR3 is TGTGCCAGCAGCCCGCCGGGACAGGCCATCTATGGCTACACCTTC. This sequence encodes CASSPPGQAIYGYTF.

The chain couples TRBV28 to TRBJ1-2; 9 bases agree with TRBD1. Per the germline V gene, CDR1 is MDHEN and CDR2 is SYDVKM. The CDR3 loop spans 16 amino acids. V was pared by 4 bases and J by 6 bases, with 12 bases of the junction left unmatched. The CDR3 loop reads CASSYPPGQGLHGYTF. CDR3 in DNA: TGTGCCAGCAGTTACCCCCCGGGACAGGGATTGCATGGCTACACCTTC.

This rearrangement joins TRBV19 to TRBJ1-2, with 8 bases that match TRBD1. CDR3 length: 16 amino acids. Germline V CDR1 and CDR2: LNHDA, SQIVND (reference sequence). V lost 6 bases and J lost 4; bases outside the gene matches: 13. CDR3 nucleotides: TGTGCCAGTAGCGCCGAGGACAGGGTTTCTATCTATGGCTACACCTTC. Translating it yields CASSAEDRVSIYGYTF.

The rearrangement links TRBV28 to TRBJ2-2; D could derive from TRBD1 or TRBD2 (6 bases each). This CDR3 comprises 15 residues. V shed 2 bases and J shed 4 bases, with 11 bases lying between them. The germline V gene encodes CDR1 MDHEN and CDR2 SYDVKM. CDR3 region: CASSLHGGGTGELFF. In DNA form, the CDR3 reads TGTGCCAGCAGTTTACACGGAGGGGGCACCGGGGAGCTGTTTTTT.

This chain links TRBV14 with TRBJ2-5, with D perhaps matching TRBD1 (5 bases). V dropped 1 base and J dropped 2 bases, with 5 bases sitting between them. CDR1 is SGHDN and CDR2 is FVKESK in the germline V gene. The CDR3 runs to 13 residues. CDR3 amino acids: CASSQGQQETQYF. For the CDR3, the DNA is TGTGCCAGCAGCCAAGGACAGCAAGAGACCCAGTACTTC.

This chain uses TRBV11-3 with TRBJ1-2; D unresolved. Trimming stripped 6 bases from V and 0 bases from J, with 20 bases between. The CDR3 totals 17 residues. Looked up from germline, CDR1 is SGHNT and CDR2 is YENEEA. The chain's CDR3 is CASRVWETETANYGYTF. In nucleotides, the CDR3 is TGTGCCAGCAGAGTGTGGGAGACCGAGACCGCTAACTATGGCTACACCTTC.

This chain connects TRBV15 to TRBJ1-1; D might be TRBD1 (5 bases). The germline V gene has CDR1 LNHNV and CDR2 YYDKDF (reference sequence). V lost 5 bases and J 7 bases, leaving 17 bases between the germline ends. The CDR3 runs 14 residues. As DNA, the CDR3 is TGTGCCACCAGCCGAATGGATGCCAGGGTTGAAGCTTTCTTT. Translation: CATSRMDARVEAFF.

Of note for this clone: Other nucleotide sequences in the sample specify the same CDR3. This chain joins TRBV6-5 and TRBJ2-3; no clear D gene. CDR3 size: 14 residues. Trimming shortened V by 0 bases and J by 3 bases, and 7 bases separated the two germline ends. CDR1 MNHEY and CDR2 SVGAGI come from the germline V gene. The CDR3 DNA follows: TGTGCCAGCAGTTACTCCAGATCTACAGATACGCAGTATTTT. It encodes CASSYSRSTDTQYF.

DNA for the CDR3: TGTGCCAGCAGTTGGGGACTAGCGGAAGTATTTGAGACCCAGTACTTC. Protein: CASSWGLAEVFETQYF. The chain links TRBV28 to TRBJ2-5, with 11 bases matching TRBD2. The germline V gene has CDR1 MDHEN and CDR2 SYDVKM. The V and J ends lost 4 bases and 5 bases, in that order; junction bases with no gene match: 9. The length of the CDR3 is 16 residues.

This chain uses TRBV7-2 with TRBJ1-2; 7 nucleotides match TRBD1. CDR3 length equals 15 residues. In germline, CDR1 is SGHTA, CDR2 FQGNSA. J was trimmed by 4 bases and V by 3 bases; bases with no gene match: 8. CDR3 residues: CASSLEAGQIYGYTF. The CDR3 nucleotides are TGTGCCAGCAGCTTGGAAGCGGGACAGATCTATGGCTACACCTTC.

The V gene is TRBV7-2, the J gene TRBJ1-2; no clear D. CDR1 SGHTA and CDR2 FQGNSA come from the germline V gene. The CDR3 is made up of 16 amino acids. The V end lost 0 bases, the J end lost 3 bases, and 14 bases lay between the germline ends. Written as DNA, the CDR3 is TGTGCCAGCAGCTTAGCCCGGGCCACCGCGGACTATGGCTACACCTTC. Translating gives CASSLARATADYGYTF.

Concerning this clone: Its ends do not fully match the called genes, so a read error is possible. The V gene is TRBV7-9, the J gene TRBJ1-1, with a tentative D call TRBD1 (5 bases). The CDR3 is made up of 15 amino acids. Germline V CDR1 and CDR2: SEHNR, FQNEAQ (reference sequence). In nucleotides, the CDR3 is TGTGCCAGCAGCCTTGACCGACAGCCCCCCGTACGAGCGAGCTTT. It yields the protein CASSLDRQPPVRASF. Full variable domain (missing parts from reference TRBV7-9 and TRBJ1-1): DTGVSQNPRHKITKRGQNVTFRCDPISEHNRLYWYRQTLGQGPEFLTYFQNEAQLEKSRLLSDRFSAERPKGSFSTLEIQRTEQGDSAMYLCASSLDRQPPVRASFGQGTRLTVV.

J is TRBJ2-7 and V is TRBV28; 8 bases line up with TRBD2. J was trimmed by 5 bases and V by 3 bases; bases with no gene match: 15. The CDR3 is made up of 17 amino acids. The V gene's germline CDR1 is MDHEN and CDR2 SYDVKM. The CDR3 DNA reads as TGTGCCAGCAGTTTTCCCGCCGGGACTAGAGTATCCAACGAGCAGTACTTC. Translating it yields CASSFPAGTRVSNEQYF. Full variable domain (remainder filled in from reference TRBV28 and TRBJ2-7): DVKVTQSSRYLVKRTGEKVFLECVQDMDHENMFWYRQDPGLGLRLIYFSYDVKMKEKGDIPEGYSVSREKKERFSLILESASTNQTSMYLCASSFPAGTRVSNEQYFGPGTRLTVT.

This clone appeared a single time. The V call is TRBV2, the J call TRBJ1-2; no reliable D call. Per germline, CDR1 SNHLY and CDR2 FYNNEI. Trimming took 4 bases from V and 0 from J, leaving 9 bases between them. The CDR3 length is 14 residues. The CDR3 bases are TGTGCCAGCAGTGTGGGCGCTACTAACTATGGCTACACCTTC. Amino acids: CASSVGATNYGYTF.

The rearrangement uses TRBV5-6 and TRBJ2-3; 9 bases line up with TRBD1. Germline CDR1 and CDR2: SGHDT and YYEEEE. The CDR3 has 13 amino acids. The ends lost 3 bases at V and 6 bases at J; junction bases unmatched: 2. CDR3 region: CASSYGTGDTQYF. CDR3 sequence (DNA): TGTGCCAGCAGCTACGGGACAGGGGATACGCAGTATTTT.

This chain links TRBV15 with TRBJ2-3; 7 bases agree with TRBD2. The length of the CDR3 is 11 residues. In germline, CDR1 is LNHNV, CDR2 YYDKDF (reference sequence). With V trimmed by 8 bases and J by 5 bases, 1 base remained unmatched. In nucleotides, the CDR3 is TGTGCCACCGAGCGGGGAGATACGCAGTATTTT. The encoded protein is CATERGDTQYF.